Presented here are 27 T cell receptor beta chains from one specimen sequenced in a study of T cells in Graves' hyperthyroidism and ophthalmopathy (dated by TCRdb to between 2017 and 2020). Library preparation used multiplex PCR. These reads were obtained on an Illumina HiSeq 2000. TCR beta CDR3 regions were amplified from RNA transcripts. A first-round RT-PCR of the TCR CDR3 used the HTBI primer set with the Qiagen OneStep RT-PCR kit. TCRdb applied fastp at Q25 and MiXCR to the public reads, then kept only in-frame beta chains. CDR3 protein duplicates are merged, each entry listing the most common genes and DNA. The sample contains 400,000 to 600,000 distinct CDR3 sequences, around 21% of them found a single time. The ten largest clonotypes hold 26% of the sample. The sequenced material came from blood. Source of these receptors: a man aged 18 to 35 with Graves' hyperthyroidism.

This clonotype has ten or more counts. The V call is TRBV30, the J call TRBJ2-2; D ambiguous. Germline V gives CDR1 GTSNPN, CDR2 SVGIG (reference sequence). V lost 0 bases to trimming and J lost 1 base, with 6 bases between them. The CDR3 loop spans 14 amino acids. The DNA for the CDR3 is TGTGCCTGGAGTGTAGTACAGAACACCGGGGAGCTGTTTTTT. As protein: CAWSVVQNTGELFF.

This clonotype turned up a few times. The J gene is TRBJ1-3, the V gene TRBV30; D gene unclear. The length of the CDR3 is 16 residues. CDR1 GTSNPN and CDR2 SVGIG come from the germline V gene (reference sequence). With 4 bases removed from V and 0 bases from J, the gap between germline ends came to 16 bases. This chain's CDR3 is CAWTYLDTRSGNTIYF. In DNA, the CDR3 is TGTGCCTGGACCTATCTCGACACCCGCTCTGGAAACACCATATATTTT.

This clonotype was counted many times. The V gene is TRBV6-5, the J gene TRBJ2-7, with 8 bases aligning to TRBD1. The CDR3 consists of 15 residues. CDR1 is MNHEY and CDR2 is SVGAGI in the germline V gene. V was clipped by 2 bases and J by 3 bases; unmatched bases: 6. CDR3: CASSYASGGGYEQYF. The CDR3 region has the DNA TGTGCCAGCAGTTACGCATCAGGGGGCGGCTACGAGCAGTACTTC.

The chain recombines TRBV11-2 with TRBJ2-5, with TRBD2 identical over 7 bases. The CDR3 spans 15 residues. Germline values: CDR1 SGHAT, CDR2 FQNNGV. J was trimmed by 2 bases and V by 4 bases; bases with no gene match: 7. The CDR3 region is CASSSPTSVQETQYF. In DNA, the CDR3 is TGTGCCAGCAGCTCGCCCACTAGCGTACAAGAGACCCAGTACTTC.

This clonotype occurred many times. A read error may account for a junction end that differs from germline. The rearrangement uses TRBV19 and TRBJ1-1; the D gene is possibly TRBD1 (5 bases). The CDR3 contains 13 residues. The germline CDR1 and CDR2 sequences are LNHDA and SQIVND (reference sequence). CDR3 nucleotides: TGTGCCAGTAGTCGCCGGGGCGAAACTGAGGCTTTCTTT. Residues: CASSRRGETEAFF. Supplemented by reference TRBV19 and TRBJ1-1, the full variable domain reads DGGITQSPKYLFRKEGQNVTLSCEQNLNHDAMYWYRQDPGQGLRLIYYSQIVNDFQKGDIAEGYSVSREKKESFPLTVTSAQKNPTAFYLCASSRRGETEAFFGQGTRLTVV.

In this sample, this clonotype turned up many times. The CDR3 sequence: CASSVTSGGAGELFF. In DNA, the CDR3 is TGTGCCAGCAGCGTCACTAGCGGGGGGGCGGGGGAGCTGTTTTTT. The chain recombines TRBV27 with TRBJ2-2; TRBD2 aligns across 13 bases. This CDR3 is 15 amino acids long. CDR1 MNHEY and CDR2 SMNVEV come from the germline V gene (reference sequence). With 6 bases clipped from V and 8 bases from J, the junction kept 6 bases outside the gene matches.

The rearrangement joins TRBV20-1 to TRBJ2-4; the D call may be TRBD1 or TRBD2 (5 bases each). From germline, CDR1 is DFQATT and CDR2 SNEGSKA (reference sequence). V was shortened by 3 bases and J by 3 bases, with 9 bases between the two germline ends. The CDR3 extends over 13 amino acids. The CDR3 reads CSARGRFKNIQYF. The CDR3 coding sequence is TGCAGTGCTAGGGGACGGTTCAAAAACATTCAGTACTTC.

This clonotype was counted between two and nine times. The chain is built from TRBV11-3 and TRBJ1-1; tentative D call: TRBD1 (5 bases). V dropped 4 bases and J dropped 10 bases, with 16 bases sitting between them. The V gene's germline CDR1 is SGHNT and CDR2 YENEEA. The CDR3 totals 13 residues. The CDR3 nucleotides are TGTGCCAGCAGCTCGGCGGGAGGGGCGCGAGCTTTCTTT. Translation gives CASSSAGGARAFF.

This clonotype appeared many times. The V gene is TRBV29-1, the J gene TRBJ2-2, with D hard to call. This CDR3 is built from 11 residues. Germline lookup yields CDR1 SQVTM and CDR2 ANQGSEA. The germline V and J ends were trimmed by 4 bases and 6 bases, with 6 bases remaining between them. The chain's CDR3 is CSVVYSGELFF. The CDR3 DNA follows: TGCAGCGTTGTATATTCCGGGGAGCTGTTTTTT.

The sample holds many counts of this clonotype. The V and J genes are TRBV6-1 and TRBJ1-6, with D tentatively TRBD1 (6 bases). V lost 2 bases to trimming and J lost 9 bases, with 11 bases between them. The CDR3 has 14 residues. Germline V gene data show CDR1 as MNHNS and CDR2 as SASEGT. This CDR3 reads CASSEMDSSSPLHF. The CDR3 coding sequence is TGTGCCAGCAGTGAAATGGACAGTAGTTCACCCCTCCACTTT.

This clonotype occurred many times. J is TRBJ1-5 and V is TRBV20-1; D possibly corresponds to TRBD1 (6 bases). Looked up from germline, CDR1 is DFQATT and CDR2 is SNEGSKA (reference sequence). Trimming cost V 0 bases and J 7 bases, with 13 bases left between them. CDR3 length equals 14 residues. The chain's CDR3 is CSAREAGARQPQHF. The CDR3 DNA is TGCAGTGCTAGAGAAGCAGGGGCGAGGCAGCCCCAGCATTTT.

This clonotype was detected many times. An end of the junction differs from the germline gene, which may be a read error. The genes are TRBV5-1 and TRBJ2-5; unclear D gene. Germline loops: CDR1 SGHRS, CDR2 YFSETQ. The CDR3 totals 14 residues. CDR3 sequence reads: CASSLLGTQETQYF. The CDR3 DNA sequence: TGTGCCAGCAGTTTATTGGGCACCCAAGAGACCCAGTACTTC.

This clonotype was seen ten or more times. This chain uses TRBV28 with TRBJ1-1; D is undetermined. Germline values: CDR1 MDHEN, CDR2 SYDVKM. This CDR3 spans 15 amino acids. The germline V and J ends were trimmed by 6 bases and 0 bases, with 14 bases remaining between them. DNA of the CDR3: TGTGCCAGCAGGACTCGGAGAGGCCTGAACACTGAAGCTTTCTTT. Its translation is CASRTRRGLNTEAFF.

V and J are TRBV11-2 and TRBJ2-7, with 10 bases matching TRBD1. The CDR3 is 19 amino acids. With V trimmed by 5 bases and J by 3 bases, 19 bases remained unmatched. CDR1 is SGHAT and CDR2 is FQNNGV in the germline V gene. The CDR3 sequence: CASSRTPGQGKFSHYEQYF. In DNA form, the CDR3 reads TGTGCCAGCAGCAGAACACCGGGACAGGGGAAATTCTCGCACTACGAGCAGTACTTC. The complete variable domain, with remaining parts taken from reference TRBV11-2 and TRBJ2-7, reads EAGVAQSPRYKIIEKRQSVAFWCNPISGHATLYWYQQILGQGPKLLIQFQNNGVVDDSQLPKDRFSAERLKGVDSTLKIQPAKLEDSAVYLCASSRTPGQGKFSHYEQYFGPGTRLTVT.

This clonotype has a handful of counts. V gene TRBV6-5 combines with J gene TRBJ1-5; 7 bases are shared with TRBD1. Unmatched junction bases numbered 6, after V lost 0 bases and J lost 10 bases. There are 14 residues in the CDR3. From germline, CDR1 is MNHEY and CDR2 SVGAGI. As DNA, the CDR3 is TGTGCCAGCAGTTACTCTCCGACAGGGAATCCCCAGCATTTT. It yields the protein CASSYSPTGNPQHF.

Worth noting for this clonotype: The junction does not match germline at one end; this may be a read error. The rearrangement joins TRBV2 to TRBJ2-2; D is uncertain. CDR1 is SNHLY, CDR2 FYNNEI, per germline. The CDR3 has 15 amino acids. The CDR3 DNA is TGTGCCAGAAGTGCTGACGTCGTAGTCCACGGGGAGCTGTTTTTT. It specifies CARSADVVVHGELFF.

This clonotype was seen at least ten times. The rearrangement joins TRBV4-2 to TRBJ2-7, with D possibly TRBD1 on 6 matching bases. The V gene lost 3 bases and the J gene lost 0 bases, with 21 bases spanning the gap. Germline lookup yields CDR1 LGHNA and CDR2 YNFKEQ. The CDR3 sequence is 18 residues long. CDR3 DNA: TGTGCCAGCAGCCACTCAAAAACAGGGAGCTCCAGCTCCTACGAGCAGTACTTC. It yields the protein CASSHSKTGSSSSYEQYF.

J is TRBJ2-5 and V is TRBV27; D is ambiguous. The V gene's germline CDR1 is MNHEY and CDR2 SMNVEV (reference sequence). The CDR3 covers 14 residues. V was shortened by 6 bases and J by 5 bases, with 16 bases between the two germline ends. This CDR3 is CASSLYQAGETQYF. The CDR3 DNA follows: TGTGCCAGCAGCCTCTACCAGGCCGGGGAGACCCAGTACTTC.

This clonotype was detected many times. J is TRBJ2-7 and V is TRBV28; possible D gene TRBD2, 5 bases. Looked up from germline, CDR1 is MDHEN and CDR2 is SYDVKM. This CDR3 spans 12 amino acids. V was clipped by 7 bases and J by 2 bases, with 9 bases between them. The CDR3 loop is CASMERTYEQYF. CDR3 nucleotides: TGTGCCAGCATGGAGCGGACCTACGAGCAGTACTTC.

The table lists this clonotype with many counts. The DNA for the CDR3 is TGCAGTGCGGGACAGGGTTCAACTGAAGCTTTCTTT. Its protein is CSAGQGSTEAFF. The chain has TRBV20-1 and TRBJ1-1; 9 nucleotides match TRBD1. The length of the CDR3 is 12 residues. V lost 6 bases to trimming and J lost 5 bases; unmatched junction nucleotides: 4. Per the germline V gene, CDR1 is DFQATT and CDR2 is SNEGSKA (reference sequence).

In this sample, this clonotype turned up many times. Here the CDR3 reads CASRGGGTYEQYF. In nucleotides, the CDR3 is TGTGCCAGCAGGGGGGGAGGGACCTACGAGCAGTACTTC. J is TRBJ2-7 and V is TRBV6-4; TRBD2 agrees at 7 bases. The CDR3 runs 13 residues. CDR1 and CDR2 (germline): MRHNA, SNTAGT. With V trimmed by 6 bases and J by 2 bases, 4 bases remained unmatched.

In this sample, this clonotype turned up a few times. The DNA of the CDR3 is TGCAGTGCCACCTCGGGGCCCTATTATAGCAATCAGCCCCAGCATTTT. Translating gives CSATSGPYYSNQPQHF. The V call is TRBV20-1, the J call TRBJ1-5; D is perhaps TRBD1 (5 bases). Per germline, CDR1 DFQATT and CDR2 SNEGSKA (reference sequence). Trimming pared 6 bases from V and 0 bases from J, leaving 18 bases between. The CDR3 totals 16 residues.

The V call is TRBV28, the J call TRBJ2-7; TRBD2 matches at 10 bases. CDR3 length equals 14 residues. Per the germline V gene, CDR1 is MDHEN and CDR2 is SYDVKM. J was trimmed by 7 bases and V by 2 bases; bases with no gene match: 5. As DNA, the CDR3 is TGTGCCAGCAGTTTAAGGCTAGCGGGGGAGGAGCAGTACTTC. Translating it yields CASSLRLAGEEQYF.

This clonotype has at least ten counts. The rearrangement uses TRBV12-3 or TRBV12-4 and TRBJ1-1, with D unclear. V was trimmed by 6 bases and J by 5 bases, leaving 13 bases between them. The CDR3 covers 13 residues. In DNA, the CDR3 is TGTGCCAGCAGCCTCCTCTCGGGGACTGAAGCTTTCTTT. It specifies CASSLLSGTEAFF.

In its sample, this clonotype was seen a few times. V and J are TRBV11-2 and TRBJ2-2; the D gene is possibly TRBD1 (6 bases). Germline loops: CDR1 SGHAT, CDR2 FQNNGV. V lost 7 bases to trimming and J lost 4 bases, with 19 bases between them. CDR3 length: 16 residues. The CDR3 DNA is TGTGCCAGCACCCACACCAGGGACATCGTCACCGGGGAGCTGTTTTTT. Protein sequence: CASTHTRDIVTGELFF.

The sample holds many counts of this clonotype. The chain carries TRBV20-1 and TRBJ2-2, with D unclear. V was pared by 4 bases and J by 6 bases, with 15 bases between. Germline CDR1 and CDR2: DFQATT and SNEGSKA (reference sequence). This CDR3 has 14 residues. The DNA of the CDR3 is TGCAGTGCTAACGGGTGGGGAAAGGCCGGGGAGCTGTTTTTT. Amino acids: CSANGWGKAGELFF.

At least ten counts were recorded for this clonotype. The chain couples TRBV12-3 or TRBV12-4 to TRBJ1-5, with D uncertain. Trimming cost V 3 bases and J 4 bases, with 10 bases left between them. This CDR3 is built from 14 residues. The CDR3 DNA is TGTGCCAGCAGTTTCGGCCAGACTAATCAGCCCCAGCATTTT. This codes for CASSFGQTNQPQHF.